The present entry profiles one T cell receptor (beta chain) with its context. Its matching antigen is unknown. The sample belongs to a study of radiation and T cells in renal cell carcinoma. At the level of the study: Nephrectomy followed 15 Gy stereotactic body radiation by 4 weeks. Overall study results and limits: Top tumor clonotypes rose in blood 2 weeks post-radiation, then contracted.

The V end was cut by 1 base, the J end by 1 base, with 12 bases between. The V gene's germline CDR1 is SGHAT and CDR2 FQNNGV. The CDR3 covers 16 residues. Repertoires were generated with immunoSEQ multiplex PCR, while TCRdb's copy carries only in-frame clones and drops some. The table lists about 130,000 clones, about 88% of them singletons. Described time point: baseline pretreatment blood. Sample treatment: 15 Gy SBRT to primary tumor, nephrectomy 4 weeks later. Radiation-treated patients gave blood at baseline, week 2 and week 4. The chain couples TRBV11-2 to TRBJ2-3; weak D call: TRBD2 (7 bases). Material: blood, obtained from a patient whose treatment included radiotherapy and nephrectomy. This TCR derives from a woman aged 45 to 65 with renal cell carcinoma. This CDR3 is CASSLGGLAGTDTQYF. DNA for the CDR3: TGTGCCAGCAGCTTAGGGGGGCTAGCGGGCACAGATACGCAGTATTTT.